The rows below give T cell receptor beta chains drawn from one sample of a study of blood T cell repertoires in COVID-19. This table comes from immunoSEQ multiplex PCR, and its TCRdb copy is limited to in-frame clones, with some not included. This table has fewer than 90,000 clones, about nine tenths appearing once. Sequenced material: peripheral blood. These receptors were taken from a man older than 75 in a cohort sampled during active COVID-19. Both conserved end residues are part of each CDR3. Fields, in order: V gene, D gene, J gene, clone size, CDR3 DNA, CDR3 protein. A D gene is named only where the DNA matches it firmly. A row's size may be missing; if present it is once, few, many or a size class.

TRBV16	NA	TRBJ1-2	NA	TGTGCCAGCAGCCAATCGGTCTACACAGCTAACTATGGCTACACCTTC	CASSQSVYTANYGYTF
TRBV24-1	NA	TRBJ2-1	NA	TGTGCCACCAGTGATTTGAAGGGAGCCGGGAACTACAATGAGCAGTTCTTC	CATSDLKGAGNYNEQFF
TRBV10-1	TRBD1	TRBJ2-7	NA	TGCGCCAGCGGGTACACAGGGGGAGGCTACGAGCAGTACTTC	CASGYTGGGYEQYF
TRBV10-3	NA	TRBJ1-1	once	TGTGCCATCAGTGAGTGGGGAGGAGGGCAGGACACTGAAGCTTTCTTT	CAISEWGGGQDTEAFF
TRBV5-1	NA	TRBJ1-5	NA	TGCGCCAGCAGCTTGGGAGAAACGGGTCAGCCCCAGCATTTT	CASSLGETGQPQHF
TRBV3-1/TRBV3-2	TRBD1	TRBJ1-3	NA	TGTGCCAGCAGCCACGGGACAGGGGGTTTGGACACCATATATTTT	CASSHGTGGLDTIYF
TRBV6-5	NA	TRBJ1-3	NA	TGTGCCAGCAGCCCGACAGAAGGCTCTGGAAACACCATATATTTT	CASSPTEGSGNTIYF
TRBV2	NA	TRBJ2-2	NA	TGTGCCAGCAGAACAGGAGCGAACACCGGGGAGCTGTTTTTT	CASRTGANTGELFF
TRBV7-9	NA	TRBJ1-1	NA	TGTGCCAGCAGCTTTACGGTTGACATGAACACTGAAGCTTTCTTT	CASSFTVDMNTEAFF
TRBV29-1	NA	TRBJ2-3	NA	TGCAGCGCAGAGCCCGGGGCAGATACGCAGTATTTT	CSAEPGADTQYF
TRBV7-9	TRBD2	TRBJ2-1	NA	TGTGCCAGCAGCTTAGGTCTAGCGGGGGTTGAGCAGTTCTTC	CASSLGLAGVEQFF
TRBV6-5	TRBD1	TRBJ2-1	NA	TGTGCCAGCACGCTGGACAGGGGGAGCTACAATGAGCAGTTCTTC	CASTLDRGSYNEQFF
TRBV20-1	TRBD2	TRBJ2-3	NA	TGCAGTGCTAGTCCCCTCGCGGGGGGAAGAGATACGCAGTATTTT	CSASPLAGGRDTQYF
TRBV6-5	NA	TRBJ2-5	NA	TGTGCCAGCGGCGACCCTTGGACAGTTCAAGAGACCCAGTACTTC	CASGDPWTVQETQYF
TRBV6-2/TRBV6-3	TRBD1	TRBJ1-1	NA	TGTGCCAGCAGTAACAGGGGCAACACTGAAGCTTTCTTT	CASSNRGNTEAFF
TRBV19	TRBD1	TRBJ1-2	NA	TGTGCCAGTCAACAGGGGGCGAGTGGCTACACCTTC	CASQQGASGYTF
TRBV5-6	TRBD2	TRBJ2-3	once	TGTGCCAGCAGCTTTCCGAATAGCGGGGGGGCCGGCACAGATACGCAGTATTTT	CASSFPNSGGAGTDTQYF
TRBV28	TRBD1	TRBJ1-1	NA	TGTGCCAGCAGTTTATCCAGGGGGACTGAAGCTTTCTTT	CASSLSRGTEAFF
TRBV28	NA	TRBJ2-1	NA	TGTGCCAGCAGTCCCCGCGGGGCCGGGGAGCAGTTCTTC	CASSPRGAGEQFF
TRBV25-1	TRBD1	TRBJ1-1	NA	TGTGCCAGCACTGGGACAGGGCTCGGTAAAAAAGCTTTCTTT	CASTGTGLGKKAFF
TRBV3-1/TRBV3-2	TRBD1	TRBJ2-3	NA	TGTGCCAGCAGCCAAGGGGGCAGGGGACAGGGGGCTAAGACAGATACGCAGTATTTT	CASSQGGRGQGAKTDTQYF
TRBV28	TRBD2	TRBJ2-1	NA	TGTGCCAGCACCGCAGTTTCCTTCTCCGGGACTAGCGTAGATGAGCAGTTCTTC	CASTAVSFSGTSVDEQFF
TRBV11-2	NA	TRBJ1-5	once	TGTGCCAGCAGCCCAGGGGATAGCAATCAGCCCCAGCATTTT	CASSPGDSNQPQHF
TRBV5-1	TRBD1	TRBJ2-2	NA	TGCGCCAGCAGCAATGGGGACAGGGGGCGTTCCGGGGAGCTGTTTTTT	CASSNGDRGRSGELFF
TRBV9	TRBD1	TRBJ1-2	NA	TGTGCCAGCAGCGCCACAGGGACAGGGAACTATGGCTACACCTTC	CASSATGTGNYGYTF
TRBV29-1	NA	TRBJ1-2	NA	TGCAGCGTGGGGGGGACCCTCGGAGGCTACACCTTC	CSVGGTLGGYTF
TRBV29-1	NA	TRBJ2-1	NA	TGCAGCGCCCGATTAGGAGCAAGCTCCTACAATGAGCAGTTCTTC	CSARLGASSYNEQFF
TRBV20-1	NA	TRBJ1-4	NA	TGCAGTGCCAAAGGGGTGGCGGGGGTGTTTTTT	CSAKGVAGVFF
TRBV5-4	NA	TRBJ1-3	NA	TGTGCCAGCAGCCGAGGGCCACTTGGAAACACCATATATTTT	CASSRGPLGNTIYF
TRBV6-2/TRBV6-3	TRBD1	TRBJ2-7	NA	TGTGCCAGCAGTTACTCGGGGACAGGGGGCTACGAGCAGTACTTC	CASSYSGTGGYEQYF
TRBV4-1	NA	TRBJ2-5	NA	TGCGCCAGCAGCCAAGAGGTTGGGCAGACCCAGTACTTC	CASSQEVGQTQYF
TRBV7-2	NA	TRBJ2-5	NA	TGTGCCAGCAGCCTTTTTCAAGAGACCCAGTACTTC	CASSLFQETQYF
TRBV19	NA	TRBJ1-1	NA	TGTGCCAGTAGTCCTATTCGGAGACCGAACACTGAAGCTTTCTTT	CASSPIRRPNTEAFF
TRBV12-3/TRBV12-4	NA	TRBJ1-2	NA	TGTGCCAGCAGCCGAGGAGGGTATGGCTACACCTTC	CASSRGGYGYTF
TRBV19	NA	TRBJ1-5	NA	TGTGCCAGTACCCACTTAGACAGAAACAATCAGCCCCAGCATTTT	CASTHLDRNNQPQHF
TRBV2	NA	TRBJ1-5	once	TGTGCCAGCAGTCCTCGGGGGACCCCTCAGCCCCAGCATTTT	CASSPRGTPQPQHF
TRBV9	NA	TRBJ2-7	NA	TGTGCCAGCAGCCCGGTAGGTGGACAGACCTACGAGCAGTACTTC	CASSPVGGQTYEQYF
TRBV5-6	TRBD2	TRBJ2-4	NA	TGTGCCAGCAGCTTGAGTCCTAGCGGGGGGCCCCTAGCCAAAAACATTCAGTACTTC	CASSLSPSGGPLAKNIQYF
TRBV4-1	NA	TRBJ1-6	few	TGCGCCAGCAGCCAGGACTTGACAGGACAGAATTCACCCCTCCACTTT	CASSQDLTGQNSPLHF
TRBV11-1	NA	TRBJ2-2	NA	TGTGCCAGCAGCTTGGGCCACACCGGGGAGCTGTTTTTT	CASSLGHTGELFF